This T cell receptor beta chain is from a study of shared clonotypes between healthy human individuals. Study conclusions and caveats: The study's rarefaction showed incomplete sorted-subset sequencing despite large depth. Some clonotypes were shared by all four sorted-subset donors, while others were not shared. The non-shared ones had lower generation probabilities than the shared ones. Sample collection involved blood only; tissue repertoires are likely different.

V was pared by 4 bases and J by 2 bases, with 5 bases of the junction left unmatched. CDR1 WNHNN and CDR2 SYGVQD come from the germline V gene (reference sequence). This CDR3 is built from 14 residues. Of note for this clone: The antigen is unknown.

Sequencing used immunoSEQ multiplex PCR; TCRdb keeps in-frame clones, though not all of them. The sample includes 2 million to 2.5 million clones, roughly 91% of them seen just once. Positively selected for CCR7, the CD45RO-negative cells used as naive CD8 cells excluded terminally differentiated effector memory CD45RA+ cells. The chain uses TRBV10-1 and TRBJ2-7, with TRBD1 identical over 7 bases. This TCR was sampled from a man aged 18 to 29 in good health. Some clones in this sample may be carry-over from other donors' samples. The sequencing sample was made of naive CD8+ T cells from PBMCs. CDR3 nucleotides: TGCGCCAGCAGTGGTCGGGACAGACCCTACGAGCAGTACTTC. Its protein is CASSGRDRPYEQYF.